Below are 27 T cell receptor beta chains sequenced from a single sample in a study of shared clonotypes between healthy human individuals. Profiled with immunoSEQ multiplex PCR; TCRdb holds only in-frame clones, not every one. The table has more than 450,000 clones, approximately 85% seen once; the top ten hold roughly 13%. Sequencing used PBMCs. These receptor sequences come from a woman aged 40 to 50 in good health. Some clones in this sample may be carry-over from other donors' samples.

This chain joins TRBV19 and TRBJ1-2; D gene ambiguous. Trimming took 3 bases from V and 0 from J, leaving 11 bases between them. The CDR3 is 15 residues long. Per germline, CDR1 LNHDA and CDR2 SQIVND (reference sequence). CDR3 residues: CASSIGERPNYGYTF. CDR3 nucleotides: TGTGCCAGTAGTATCGGGGAGAGACCTAACTATGGCTACACCTTC.

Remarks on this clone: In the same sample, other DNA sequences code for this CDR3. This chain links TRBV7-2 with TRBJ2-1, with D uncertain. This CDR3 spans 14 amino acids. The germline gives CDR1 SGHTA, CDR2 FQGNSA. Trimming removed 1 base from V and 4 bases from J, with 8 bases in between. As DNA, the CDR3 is TGTGCCAGCAGCTTAGAGACCAGTTACAATGAGCAGTTCTTC. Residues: CASSLETSYNEQFF.

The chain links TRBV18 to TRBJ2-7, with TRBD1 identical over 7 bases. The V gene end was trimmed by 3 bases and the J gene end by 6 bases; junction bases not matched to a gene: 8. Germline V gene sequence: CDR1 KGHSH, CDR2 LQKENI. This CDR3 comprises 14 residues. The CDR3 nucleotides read TGTGCCAGCTCACCCGGACAGGTGAACTCCGAGCAGTACTTC. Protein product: CASSPGQVNSEQYF.

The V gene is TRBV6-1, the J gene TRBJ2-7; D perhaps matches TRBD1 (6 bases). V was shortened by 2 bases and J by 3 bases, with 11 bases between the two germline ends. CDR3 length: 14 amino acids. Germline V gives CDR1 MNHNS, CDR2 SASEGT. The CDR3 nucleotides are TGTGCCAGCAGTGAAAGGGGGATTAGCTACGAGCAGTACTTC. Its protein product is CASSERGISYEQYF.

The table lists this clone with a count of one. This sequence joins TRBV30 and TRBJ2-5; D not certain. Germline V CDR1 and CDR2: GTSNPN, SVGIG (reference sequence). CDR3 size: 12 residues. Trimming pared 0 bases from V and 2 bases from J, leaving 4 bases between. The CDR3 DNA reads TGTGCCTGGAGTGTGTTTCAAGAGACCCAGTACTTC. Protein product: CAWSVFQETQYF.

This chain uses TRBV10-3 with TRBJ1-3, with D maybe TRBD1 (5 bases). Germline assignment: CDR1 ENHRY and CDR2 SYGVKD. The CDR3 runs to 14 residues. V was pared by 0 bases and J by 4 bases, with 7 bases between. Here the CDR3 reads CAISESTAGNTIYF. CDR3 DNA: TGTGCCATCAGTGAGTCGACAGCAGGAAACACCATATATTTT.

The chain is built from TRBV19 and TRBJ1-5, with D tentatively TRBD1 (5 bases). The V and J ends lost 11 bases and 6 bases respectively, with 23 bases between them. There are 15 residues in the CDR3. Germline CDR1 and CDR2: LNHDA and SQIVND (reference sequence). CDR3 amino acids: CASMAGRQKAQPQHF. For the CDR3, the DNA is TGTGCCTCCATGGCGGGACGCCAGAAAGCTCAGCCCCAGCATTTT.

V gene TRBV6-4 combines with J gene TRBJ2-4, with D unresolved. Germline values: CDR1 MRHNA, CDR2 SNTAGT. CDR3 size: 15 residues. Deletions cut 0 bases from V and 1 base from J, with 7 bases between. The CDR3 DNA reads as TGTGCCAGCAGTGACTCGGTTCCCGCCAAAAACATTCAGTACTTC. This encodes CASSDSVPAKNIQYF.

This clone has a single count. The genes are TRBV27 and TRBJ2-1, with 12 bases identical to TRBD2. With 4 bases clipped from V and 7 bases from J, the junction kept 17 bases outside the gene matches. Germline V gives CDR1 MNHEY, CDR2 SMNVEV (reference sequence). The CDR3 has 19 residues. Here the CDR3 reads CASSSYWTSGKAGRNEQFF. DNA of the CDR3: TGTGCCAGCAGTTCCTACTGGACTAGCGGGAAGGCGGGGAGAAATGAGCAGTTCTTC.

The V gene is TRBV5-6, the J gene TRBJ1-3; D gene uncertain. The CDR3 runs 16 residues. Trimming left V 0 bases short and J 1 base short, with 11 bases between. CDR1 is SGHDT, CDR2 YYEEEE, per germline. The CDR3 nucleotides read TGTGCCAGCAGCTTGGGGTGGAACCCATCTGGAAACACCATATATTTT. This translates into CASSLGWNPSGNTIYF.

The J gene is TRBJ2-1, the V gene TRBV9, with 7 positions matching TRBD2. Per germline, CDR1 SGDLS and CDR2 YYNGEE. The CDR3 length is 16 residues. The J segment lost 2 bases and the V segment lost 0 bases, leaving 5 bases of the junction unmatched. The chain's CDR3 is CASSVGAGVTYNEQFF. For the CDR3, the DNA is TGTGCCAGCAGCGTAGGCGCGGGAGTCACCTACAATGAGCAGTTCTTC.

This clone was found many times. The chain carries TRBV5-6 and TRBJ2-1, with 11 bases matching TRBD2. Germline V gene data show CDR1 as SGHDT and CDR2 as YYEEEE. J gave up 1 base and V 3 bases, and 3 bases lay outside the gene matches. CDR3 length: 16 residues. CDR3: CASSSTSGSSYNEQFF. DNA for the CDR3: TGTGCCAGCAGCTCCACTAGCGGGAGTTCCTACAATGAGCAGTTCTTC.

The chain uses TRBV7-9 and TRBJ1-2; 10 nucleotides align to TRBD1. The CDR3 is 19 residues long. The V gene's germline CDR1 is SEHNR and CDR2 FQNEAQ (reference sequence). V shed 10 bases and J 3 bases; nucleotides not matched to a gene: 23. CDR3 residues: CATNAGTGDPKTKYYGYTF. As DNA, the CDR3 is TGTGCCACCAATGCCGGGACAGGGGACCCTAAAACAAAATACTATGGCTACACCTTC.

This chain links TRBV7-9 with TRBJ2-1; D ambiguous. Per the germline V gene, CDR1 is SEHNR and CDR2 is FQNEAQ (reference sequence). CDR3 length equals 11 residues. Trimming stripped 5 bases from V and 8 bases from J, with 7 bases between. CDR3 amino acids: CASSQWYEQFF. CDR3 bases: TGTGCCAGCAGCCAGTGGTATGAGCAGTTCTTC.

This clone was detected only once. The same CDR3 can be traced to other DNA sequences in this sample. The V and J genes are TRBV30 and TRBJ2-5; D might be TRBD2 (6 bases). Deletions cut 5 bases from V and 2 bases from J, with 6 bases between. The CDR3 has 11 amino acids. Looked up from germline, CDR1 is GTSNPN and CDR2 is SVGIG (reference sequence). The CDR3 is CAWGRQETQYF. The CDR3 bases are TGTGCCTGGGGGAGGCAAGAGACCCAGTACTTC.

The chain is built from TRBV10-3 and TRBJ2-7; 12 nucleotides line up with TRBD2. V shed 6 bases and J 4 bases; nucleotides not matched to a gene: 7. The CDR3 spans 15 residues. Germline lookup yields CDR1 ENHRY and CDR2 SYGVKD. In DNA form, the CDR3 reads TGTGCCATCAGGGCCCCGACTAGCGGGAGTTACGAGCAGTACTTC. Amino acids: CAIRAPTSGSYEQYF.

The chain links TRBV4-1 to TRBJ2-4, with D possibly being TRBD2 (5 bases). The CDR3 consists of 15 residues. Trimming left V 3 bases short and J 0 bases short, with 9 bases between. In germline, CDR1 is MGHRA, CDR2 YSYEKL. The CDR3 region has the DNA TGCGCCAGCAGCCACCCGGGAAGAGCCAAAAACATTCAGTACTTC. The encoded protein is CASSHPGRAKNIQYF.

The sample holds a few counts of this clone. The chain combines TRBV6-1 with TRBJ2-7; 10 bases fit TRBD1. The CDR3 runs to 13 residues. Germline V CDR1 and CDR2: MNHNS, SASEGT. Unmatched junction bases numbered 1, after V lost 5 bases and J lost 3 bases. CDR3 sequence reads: CASSWDRGYEQYF. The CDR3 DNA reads TGTGCCAGCAGTTGGGACAGGGGCTACGAGCAGTACTTC.

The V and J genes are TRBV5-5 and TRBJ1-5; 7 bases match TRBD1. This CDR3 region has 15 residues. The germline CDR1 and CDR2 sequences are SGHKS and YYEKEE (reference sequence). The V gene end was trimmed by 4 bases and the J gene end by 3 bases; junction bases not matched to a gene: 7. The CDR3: CASSRQGQYNQPQHF. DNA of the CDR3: TGTGCCAGCAGCCGACAGGGACAGTACAATCAGCCCCAGCATTTT. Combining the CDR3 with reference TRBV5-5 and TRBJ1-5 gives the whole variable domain DAGVTQSPTHLIKTRGQQVTLRCSPISGHKSVSWYQQVLGQGPQFIFQYYEKEERGRGNFPDRFSARQFPNYSSELNVNALLLGDSALYLCASSRQGQYNQPQHFGDGTRLSIL.

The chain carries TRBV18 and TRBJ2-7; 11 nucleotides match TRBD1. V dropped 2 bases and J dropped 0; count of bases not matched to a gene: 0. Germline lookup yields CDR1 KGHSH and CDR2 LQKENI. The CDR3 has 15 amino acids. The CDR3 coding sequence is TGTGCCAGCTCACCAGGGACAGGGGGCTCCTACGAGCAGTACTTC. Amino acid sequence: CASSPGTGGSYEQYF.

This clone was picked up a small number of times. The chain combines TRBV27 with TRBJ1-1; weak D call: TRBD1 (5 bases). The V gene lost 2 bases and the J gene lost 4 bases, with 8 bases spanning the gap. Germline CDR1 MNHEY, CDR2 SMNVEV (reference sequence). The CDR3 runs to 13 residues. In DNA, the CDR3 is TGTGCCAGCAGTTTAAGGGGTTTCACTGAAGCTTTCTTT. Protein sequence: CASSLRGFTEAFF.

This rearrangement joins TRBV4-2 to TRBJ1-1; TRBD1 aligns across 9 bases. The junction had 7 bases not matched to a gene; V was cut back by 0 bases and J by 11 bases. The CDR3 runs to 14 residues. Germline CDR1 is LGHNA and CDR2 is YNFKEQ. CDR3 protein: CASSQDSTGGIAFF. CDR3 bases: TGTGCCAGCAGCCAAGACTCGACAGGGGGAATCGCTTTCTTT.

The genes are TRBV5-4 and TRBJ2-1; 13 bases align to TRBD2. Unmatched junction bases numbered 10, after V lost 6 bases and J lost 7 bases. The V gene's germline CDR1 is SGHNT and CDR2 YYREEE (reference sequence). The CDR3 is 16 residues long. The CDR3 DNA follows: TGTGCCAGCAACCCTACTAGCGGGAGGGGTAGTAATGAGCAGTTCTTC. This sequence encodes CASNPTSGRGSNEQFF.

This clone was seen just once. The CDR3 DNA reads TGTGCCAGCAGCTTAGTACAGGCATATGAAGCTTTCTTT. Translation gives CASSLVQAYEAFF. The rearrangement uses TRBV11-2 and TRBJ1-1; the D gene is possibly TRBD1 (5 bases). Germline V gene data show CDR1 as SGHAT and CDR2 as FQNNGV. V lost 1 base to trimming and J lost 7 bases, with 10 bases between them. This CDR3 is 13 amino acids long. The full variable domain, rest sourced from reference TRBV11-2 and TRBJ1-1, is EAGVAQSPRYKIIEKRQSVAFWCNPISGHATLYWYQQILGQGPKLLIQFQNNGVVDDSQLPKDRFSAERLKGVDSTLKIQPAKLEDSAVYLCASSLVQAYEAFFGQGTRLTVV.

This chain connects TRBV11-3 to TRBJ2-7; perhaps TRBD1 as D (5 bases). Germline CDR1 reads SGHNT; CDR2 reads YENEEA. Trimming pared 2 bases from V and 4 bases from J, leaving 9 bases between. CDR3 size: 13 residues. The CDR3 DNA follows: TGTGCCAGCAGCTTACTGGGGCAATACGAGCAGTACTTC. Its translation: CASSLLGQYEQYF.

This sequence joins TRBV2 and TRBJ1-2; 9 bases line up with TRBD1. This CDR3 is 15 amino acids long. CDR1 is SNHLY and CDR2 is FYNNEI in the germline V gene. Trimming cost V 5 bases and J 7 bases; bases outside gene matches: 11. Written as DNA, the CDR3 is TGTGCCAGCAGTATCCATAAACAGGGGGCGTCTGGCTACACCTTC. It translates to CASSIHKQGASGYTF.

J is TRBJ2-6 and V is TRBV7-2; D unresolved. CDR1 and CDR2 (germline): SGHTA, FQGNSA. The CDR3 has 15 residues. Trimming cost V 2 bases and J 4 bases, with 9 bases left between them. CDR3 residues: CASSLRVAGANVLTF. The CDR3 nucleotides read TGTGCCAGCAGCTTAAGGGTTGCGGGGGCCAACGTCCTGACTTTC.